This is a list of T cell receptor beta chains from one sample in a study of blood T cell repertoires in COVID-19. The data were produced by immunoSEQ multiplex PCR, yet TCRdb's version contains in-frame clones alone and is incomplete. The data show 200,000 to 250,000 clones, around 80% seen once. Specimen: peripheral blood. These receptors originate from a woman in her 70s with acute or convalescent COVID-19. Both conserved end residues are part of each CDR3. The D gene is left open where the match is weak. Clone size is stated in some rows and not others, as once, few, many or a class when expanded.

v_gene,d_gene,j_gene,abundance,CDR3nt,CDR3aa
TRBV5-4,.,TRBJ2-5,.,TGTGCCAGCAGCAGCAGGGGAGGGCCACAAGAGACCCAGTACTTC,CASSSRGGPQETQYF
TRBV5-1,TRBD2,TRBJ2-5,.,TGCGCCAGCAGCTTGGGGACTAGCGGGGGGGAGACCCAGTACTTC,CASSLGTSGGETQYF
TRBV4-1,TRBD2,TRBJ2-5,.,TGCGCCAGCAGCCAAGATAGGGGTCGCGGGGGGGTAAATGGTGAGACCCAGTACTTC,CASSQDRGRGGVNGETQYF
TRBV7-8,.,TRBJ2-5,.,TGTGCCAGCAGCTTCGGGGAGACCCAGTACTTC,CASSFGETQYF
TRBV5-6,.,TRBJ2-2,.,TGTGCCAGCAGCTTCGGTCCCGGGGAGCTGTTTTTT,CASSFGPGELFF
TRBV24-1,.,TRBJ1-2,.,TGTGCCACCAGTGAGCCGACAGTCAGCTATGGCTACACCTTC,CATSEPTVSYGYTF
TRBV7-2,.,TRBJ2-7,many,TGTGCCAGCAGCTTATATGGAGGGGACTCCTACGAGCAGTACTTC,CASSLYGGDSYEQYF
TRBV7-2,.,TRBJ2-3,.,TGTGCCAGCAGCTCCGCGCTAGGGGCGGATACGCAGTATTTT,CASSSALGADTQYF
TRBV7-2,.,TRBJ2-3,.,TGTGCCAGCAGCTACTCCATTTTAGCCGGGTCAGATACGCAGTATTTT,CASSYSILAGSDTQYF
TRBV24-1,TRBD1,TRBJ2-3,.,TGTGCCACCAGTGATTTTGGGAACAGGGGGACAGATACGCAGTATTTT,CATSDFGNRGTDTQYF
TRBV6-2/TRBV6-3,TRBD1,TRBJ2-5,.,TGTGCCAGCAGCCGGGACAGGGCACGTGGCCAAGAGACCCAGTACTTC,CASSRDRARGQETQYF
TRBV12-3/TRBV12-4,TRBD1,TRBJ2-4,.,TGTGCCAGCAGTCGGGACAGAAAAAACATTCAGTACTTC,CASSRDRKNIQYF
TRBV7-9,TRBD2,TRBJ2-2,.,TGTGCCAGCAGCTTAGTAGCGGGGAACGGGGAGCTGTTTTTT,CASSLVAGNGELFF
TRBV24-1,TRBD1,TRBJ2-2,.,TGTGCCACAAGAGACAGGGCCACCCCGAACACCGGGGAGCTGTTTTTT,CATRDRATPNTGELFF
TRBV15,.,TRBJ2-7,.,TGTGCCACCAGCCTTAGGGGGTACGAGCAGTACTTC,CATSLRGYEQYF
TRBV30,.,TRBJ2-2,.,TGTGCCCAGGGGCTATCCAACACCGGGGAGCTGTTTTTT,CAQGLSNTGELFF
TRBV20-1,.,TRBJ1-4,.,TGCAGTGCTAGTCCAGCGGGGTTCGGAAACGAAAAACTGTTTTTT,CSASPAGFGNEKLFF
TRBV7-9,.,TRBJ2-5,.,TGTGCCAGCAGCTCGGGGGGCCGACTACAGAGGGGACGGGGAGAGACCCAGTACTTC,CASSSGGRLQRGRGETQYF
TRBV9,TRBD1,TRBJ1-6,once,TGTGCCAGCAGCGCCCCTTTACAGGGGACCCATTCACCCCTCCACTTT,CASSAPLQGTHSPLHF
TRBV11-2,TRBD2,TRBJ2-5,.,TGTGCCAGCAGCTCGACTAGCGGGAAAGAGACCCAGTACTTC,CASSSTSGKETQYF
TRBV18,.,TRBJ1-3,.,TGTGCCAGCTCACCGGGGAGGTCGTTGGAGATTGGAAACACCATATATTTT,CASSPGRSLEIGNTIYF
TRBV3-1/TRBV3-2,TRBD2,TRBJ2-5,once,TGTGCCAGCAGCCACCCAGGACTAGCGGGGGGGATAAACCAAGAGACCCAGTACTTC,CASSHPGLAGGINQETQYF
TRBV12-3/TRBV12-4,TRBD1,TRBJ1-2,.,TGTGCCAGCAGTTTGGGACAGGGGTATGGCTACACCTTC,CASSLGQGYGYTF
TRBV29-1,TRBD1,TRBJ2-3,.,TGCAGCGTTCCGGACAGGAGCCACACAGATACGCAGTATTTT,CSVPDRSHTDTQYF
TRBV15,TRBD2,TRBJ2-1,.,TGTGCCACCAGCAGAACCGGGACTAGCGGTTACAATGAGCAGTTCTTC,CATSRTGTSGYNEQFF
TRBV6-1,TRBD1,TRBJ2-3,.,TGTGCCAGCAGTGAAATAGGCCTGGACAGGGGGTTCGCGGATACGCAGTATTTT,CASSEIGLDRGFADTQYF
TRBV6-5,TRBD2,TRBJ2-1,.,TGTGCCAGCAGTTCCGCGGGGGGGGCAATGAGTGAGCAGTTCTTC,CASSSAGGAMSEQFF
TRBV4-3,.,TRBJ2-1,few,TGCGCCAGCAGCCAAGAGCCTTTACAGGAAGACAATGAGCAGTTCTTC,CASSQEPLQEDNEQFF
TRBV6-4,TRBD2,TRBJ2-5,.,TGTGCCAGCAGTCCTGGACTAGCGGGGGCCGGGGAGACCCAGTACTTC,CASSPGLAGAGETQYF
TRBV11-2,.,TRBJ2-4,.,TGTGCCAGCAGCTTAGCGAGGGTAGCCAAAAACATTCAGTACTTC,CASSLARVAKNIQYF
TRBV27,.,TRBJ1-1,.,TGTGCCAGCAGTTTAAGTACAGGGATTAACACTGAAGCTTTCTTT,CASSLSTGINTEAFF
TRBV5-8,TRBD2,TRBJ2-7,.,TGTGCCAGCAGCTTAGAAGGAATCGGGGGGGCCCACGAGCAGTACTTC,CASSLEGIGGAHEQYF
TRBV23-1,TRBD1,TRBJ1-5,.,TGCGCCAGCAGTCAGGACAGGGCGCTTCAGCCCCAGCATTTT,CASSQDRALQPQHF
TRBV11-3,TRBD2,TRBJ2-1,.,TGTGCCAGCAGCTTAGATAACCCTAGCGGGGGCCCCTCTGGCTCCTACAATGAGCAGTTCTTC,CASSLDNPSGGPSGSYNEQFF
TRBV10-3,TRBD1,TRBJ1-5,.,TGTGCCATCAGTGAGGGGGGGACAGGAAGCAATCAGCCCCAGCATTTT,CAISEGGTGSNQPQHF
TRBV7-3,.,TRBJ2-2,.,TGTGCCAGCAGCCGCGGGGTATCGAACACCGGGGAGCTGTTTTTT,CASSRGVSNTGELFF
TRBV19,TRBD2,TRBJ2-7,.,TGTGCCACTCCTGGCAGCGGGGGGGCCGACGAGCAGTACTTC,CATPGSGGADEQYF
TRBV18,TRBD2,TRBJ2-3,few,TGTGCCAGCTCACCTTCTAGCGGGGGTGCAGATACGCAGTATTTT,CASSPSSGGADTQYF
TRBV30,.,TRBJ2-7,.,TGTGCCTGGAGTTTTCTACAGGTTGGAAACGAGCAGTACTTC,CAWSFLQVGNEQYF
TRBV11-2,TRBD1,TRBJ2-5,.,TGTGCCAGCAGCTTAGATCAATGGCACCAGGACAGGGCAGTGGCAGAGACCCAGTACTTC,CASSLDQWHQDRAVAETQYF
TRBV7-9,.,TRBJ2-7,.,TGTGCCAGCAGCCCTTCGGGGATGGCCGAGCAGTACTTC,CASSPSGMAEQYF
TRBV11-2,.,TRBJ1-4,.,TGTGCCAGCAGCGCACTCGTGGCTAATGAAAAACTGTTTTTT,CASSALVANEKLFF
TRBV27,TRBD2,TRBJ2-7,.,TGTGCCAGCAGCAGGAGGGAGGGGACCTACGAGCAGTACTTC,CASSRREGTYEQYF
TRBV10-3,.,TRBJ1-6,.,TGTGCCATCAGGACAATCAATAAGCCCAATTCACCCCTCCACTTT,CAIRTINKPNSPLHF
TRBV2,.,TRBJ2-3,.,TGTGCCAGCAGTGAACTTGCGGGCGGACGGGATACGCAGTATTTT,CASSELAGGRDTQYF
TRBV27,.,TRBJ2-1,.,TGTGCCAGCAGTTTATGGCAGTCGATCTCCTACAATGAGCAGTTCTTC,CASSLWQSISYNEQFF